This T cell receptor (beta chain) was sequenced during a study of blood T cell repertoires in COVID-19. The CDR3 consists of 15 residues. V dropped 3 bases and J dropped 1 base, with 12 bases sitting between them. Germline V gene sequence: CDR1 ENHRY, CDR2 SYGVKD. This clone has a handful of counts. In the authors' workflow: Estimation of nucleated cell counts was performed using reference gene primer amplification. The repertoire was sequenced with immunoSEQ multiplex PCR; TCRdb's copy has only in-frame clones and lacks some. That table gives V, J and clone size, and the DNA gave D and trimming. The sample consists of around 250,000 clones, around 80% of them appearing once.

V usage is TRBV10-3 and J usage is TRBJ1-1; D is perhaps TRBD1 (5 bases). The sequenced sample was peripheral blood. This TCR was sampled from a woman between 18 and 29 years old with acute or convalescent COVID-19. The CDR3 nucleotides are TGTGCCATCAGTGACGGGGGGTTTGGGAACACTGAAGCTTTCTTT. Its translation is CAISDGGFGNTEAFF.